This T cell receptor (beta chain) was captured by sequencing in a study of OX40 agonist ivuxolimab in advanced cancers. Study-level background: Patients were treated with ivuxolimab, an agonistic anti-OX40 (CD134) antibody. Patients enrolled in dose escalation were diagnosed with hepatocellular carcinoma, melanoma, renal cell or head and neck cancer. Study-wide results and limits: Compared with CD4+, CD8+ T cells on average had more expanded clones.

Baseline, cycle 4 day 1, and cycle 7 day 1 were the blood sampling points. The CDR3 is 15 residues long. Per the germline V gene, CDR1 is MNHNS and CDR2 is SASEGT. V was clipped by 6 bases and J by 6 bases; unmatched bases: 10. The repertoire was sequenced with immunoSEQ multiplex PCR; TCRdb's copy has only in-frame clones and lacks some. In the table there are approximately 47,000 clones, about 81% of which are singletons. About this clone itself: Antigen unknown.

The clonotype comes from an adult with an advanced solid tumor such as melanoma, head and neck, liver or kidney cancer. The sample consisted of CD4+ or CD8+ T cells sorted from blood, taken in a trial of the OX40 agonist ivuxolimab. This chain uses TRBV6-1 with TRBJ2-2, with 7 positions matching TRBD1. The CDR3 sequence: CASRRQGGDAGELFF. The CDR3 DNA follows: TGTGCCAGCAGAAGACAGGGTGGAGACGCCGGGGAGCTGTTTTTT.